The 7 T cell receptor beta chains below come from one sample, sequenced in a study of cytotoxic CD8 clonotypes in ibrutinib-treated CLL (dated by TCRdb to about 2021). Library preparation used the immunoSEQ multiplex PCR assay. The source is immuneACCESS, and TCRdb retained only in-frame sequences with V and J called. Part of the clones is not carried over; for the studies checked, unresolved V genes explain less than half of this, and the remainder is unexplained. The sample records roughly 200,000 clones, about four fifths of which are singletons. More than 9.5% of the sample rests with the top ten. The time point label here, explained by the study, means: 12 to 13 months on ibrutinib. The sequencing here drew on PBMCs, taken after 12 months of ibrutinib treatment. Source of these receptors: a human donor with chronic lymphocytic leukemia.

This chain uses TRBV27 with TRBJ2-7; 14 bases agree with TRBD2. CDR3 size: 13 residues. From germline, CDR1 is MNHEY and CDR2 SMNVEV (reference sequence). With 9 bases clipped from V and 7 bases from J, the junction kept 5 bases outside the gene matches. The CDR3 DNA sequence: TGTGCCAGTTCTGGACTAGCGGGAGGAGAGCAGTACTTC. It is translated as CASSGLAGGEQYF.

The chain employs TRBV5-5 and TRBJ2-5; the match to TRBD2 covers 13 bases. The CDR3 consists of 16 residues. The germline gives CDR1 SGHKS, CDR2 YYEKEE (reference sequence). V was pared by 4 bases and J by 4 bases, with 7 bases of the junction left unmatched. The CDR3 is CASSVGTSGILETQYF. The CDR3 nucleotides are TGTGCCAGCAGCGTCGGGACTAGCGGGATATTAGAGACCCAGTACTTC. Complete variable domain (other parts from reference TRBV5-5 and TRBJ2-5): DAGVTQSPTHLIKTRGQQVTLRCSPISGHKSVSWYQQVLGQGPQFIFQYYEKEERGRGNFPDRFSARQFPNYSSELNVNALLLGDSALYLCASSVGTSGILETQYFGPGTRLLVL.

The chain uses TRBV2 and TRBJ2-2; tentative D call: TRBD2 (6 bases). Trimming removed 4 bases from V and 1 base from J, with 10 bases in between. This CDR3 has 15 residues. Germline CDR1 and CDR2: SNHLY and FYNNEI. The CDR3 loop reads CASSAISGNTGELFF. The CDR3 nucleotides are TGTGCCAGCAGTGCTATTAGCGGGAACACCGGGGAGCTGTTTTTT.

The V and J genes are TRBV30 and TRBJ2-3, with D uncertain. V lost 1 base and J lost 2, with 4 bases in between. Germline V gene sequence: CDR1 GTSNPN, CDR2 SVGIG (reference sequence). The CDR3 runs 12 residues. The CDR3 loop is CAWSEVTDTQYF. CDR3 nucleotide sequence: TGTGCCTGGAGTGAAGTCACAGATACGCAGTATTTT.

The chain's CDR3 is CSGAGGYYNEQFF. CDR3 DNA sequence: TGCAGCGGAGCGGGAGGATACTACAATGAGCAGTTCTTC. This sequence joins TRBV29-1 and TRBJ2-1, with 9 bases matching TRBD2. The CDR3 extends over 13 amino acids. In germline, CDR1 is SQVTM, CDR2 ANQGSEA. V trimming: 7 bases; J trimming: 3 bases; junction bases outside the gene matches: 4.

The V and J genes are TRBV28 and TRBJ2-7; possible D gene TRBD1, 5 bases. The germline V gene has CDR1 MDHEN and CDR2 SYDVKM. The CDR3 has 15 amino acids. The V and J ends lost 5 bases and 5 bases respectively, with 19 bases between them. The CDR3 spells CASSPTGMGRHEQYF. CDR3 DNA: TGTGCCAGCAGTCCCACAGGAATGGGGCGCCACGAGCAGTACTTC. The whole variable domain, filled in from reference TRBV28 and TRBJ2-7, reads DVKVTQSSRYLVKRTGEKVFLECVQDMDHENMFWYRQDPGLGLRLIYFSYDVKMKEKGDIPEGYSVSREKKERFSLILESASTNQTSMYLCASSPTGMGRHEQYFGPGTRLTVT.

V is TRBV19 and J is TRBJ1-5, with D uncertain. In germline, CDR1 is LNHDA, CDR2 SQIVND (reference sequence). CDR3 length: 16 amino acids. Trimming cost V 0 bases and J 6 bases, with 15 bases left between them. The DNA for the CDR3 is TGTGCCAGTAGTATAGAGGCGGAGCAAGATCTTCAGCCCCAGCATTTT. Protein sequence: CASSIEAEQDLQPQHF.